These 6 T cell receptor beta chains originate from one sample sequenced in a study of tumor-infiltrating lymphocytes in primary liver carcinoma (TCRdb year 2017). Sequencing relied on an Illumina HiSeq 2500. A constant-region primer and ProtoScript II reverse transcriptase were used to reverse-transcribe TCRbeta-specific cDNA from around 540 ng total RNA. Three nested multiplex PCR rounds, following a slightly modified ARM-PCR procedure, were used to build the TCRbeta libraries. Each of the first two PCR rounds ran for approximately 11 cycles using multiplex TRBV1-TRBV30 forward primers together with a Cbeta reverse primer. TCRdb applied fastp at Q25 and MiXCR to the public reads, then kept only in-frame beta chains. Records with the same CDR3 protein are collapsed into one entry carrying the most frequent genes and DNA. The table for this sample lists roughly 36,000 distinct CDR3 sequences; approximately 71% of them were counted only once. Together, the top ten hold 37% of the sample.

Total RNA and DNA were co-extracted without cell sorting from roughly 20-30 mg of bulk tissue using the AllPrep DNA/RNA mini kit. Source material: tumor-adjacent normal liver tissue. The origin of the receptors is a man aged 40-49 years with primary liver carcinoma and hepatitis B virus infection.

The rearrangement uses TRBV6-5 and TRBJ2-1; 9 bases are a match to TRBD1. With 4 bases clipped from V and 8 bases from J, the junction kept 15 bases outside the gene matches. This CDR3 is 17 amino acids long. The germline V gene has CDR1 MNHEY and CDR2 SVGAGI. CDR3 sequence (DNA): TGTGCCAGCAGTTCGAGGGCACCGGGACAGGGTTTGTATGAGCAGTTCTTC. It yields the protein CASSSRAPGQGLYEQFF.

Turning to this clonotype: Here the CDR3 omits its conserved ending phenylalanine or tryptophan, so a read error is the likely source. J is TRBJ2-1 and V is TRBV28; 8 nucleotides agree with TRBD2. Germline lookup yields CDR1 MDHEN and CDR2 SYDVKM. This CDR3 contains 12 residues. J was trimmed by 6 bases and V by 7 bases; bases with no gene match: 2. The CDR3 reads CASITSGNEQFL. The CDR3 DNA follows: TGTGCCAGCATAACTAGCGGCAATGAGCAGTTCTTA.

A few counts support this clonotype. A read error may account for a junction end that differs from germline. CDR3 sequence: CAWSPAAGRFSGKLFF. In nucleotides, the CDR3 is TGTGCCTGGAGTCCCGCAGCCGGGCGATTTTCCGGGAAGCTGTTTTTT. The chain has TRBV30 and TRBJ2-2, with D possibly being TRBD2 (5 bases). The CDR3 runs to 16 residues. CDR1 is GTSNPN and CDR2 is SVGIG in the germline V gene (reference sequence).

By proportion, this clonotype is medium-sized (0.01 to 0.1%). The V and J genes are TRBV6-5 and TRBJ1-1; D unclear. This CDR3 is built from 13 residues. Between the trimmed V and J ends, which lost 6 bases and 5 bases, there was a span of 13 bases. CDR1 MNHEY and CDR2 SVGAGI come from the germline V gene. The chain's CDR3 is CASRSEEETEAFF. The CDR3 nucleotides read TGTGCCAGCAGATCGGAGGAGGAGACTGAAGCTTTCTTT.

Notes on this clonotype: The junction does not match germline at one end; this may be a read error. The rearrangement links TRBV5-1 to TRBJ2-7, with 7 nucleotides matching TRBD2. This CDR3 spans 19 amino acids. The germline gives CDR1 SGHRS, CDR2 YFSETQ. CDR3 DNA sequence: TGCGCCAGCAGCTTGGATGTTGGAGGGACTAAGCGGGGATCCTACGAGCGGTACTTC. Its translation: CASSLDVGGTKRGSYERYF.

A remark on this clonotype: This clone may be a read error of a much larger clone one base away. For the CDR3, the DNA is TGTGTCAGCGGGATCACAGGGGATGAAGCTTTCTTT. Translated: CVSGITGDEAFF. The chain couples TRBV28 to TRBJ1-1; TRBD1 aligns across 7 bases. This CDR3 has 12 residues. Germline V gene sequence: CDR1 MDHEN, CDR2 SYDVKM. The complete variable domain, with remaining parts taken from reference TRBV28 and TRBJ1-1, reads DVKVTQSSRYLVKRTGEKVFLECVQDMDHENMFWYRQDPGLGLRLIYFSYDVKMKEKGDIPEGYSVSREKKERFSLILESASTNQTSMYLCVSGITGDEAFFGQGTRLTVV.